Each of the 8 T cell receptor beta chains below was sequenced from the same sample in a study of T-cell memory formation after mild COVID-19 (dated by TCRdb to the early 2020s). The method was 5' RACE. Sequencing took place on an Illumina NovaSeq 6000. TCRdb reanalyzed the raw reads on its own, using fastp at Q25 for trimming and MiXCR for clone calling, and kept in-frame beta chains. Rows are unified per CDR3 protein, each entry keeping the most common DNA and genes. This sample lists hundreds of thousands of distinct CDR3 sequences; about 20% were detected once. Together, the top ten hold around 12% of the sample. The sample taken for sequencing was PBMCs or a T cell subset sorted from them (not recorded which). The source of these receptors is an adult woman who had mild COVID-19 (a few samples of this study predate the infection). The sample titles of this study are shuffled in the database, so cell type and time point are left out; the donor was told from shared clones.

This clonotype appeared many times. The chain employs TRBV20-1 and TRBJ2-7; D may correspond to TRBD1 or TRBD2 (6 bases each). V lost 6 bases and J 4 bases, leaving 22 bases between the germline ends. The length of the CDR3 is 15 residues. Germline CDR1 is DFQATT and CDR2 is SNEGSKA (reference sequence). CDR3 protein: CSAEGGAGLPYEQYF. The DNA for the CDR3 is TGCAGTGCAGAGGGGGGTGCGGGGCTCCCTTACGAGCAGTACTTC.

This clonotype was observed a few times. The chain employs TRBV6-1 and TRBJ2-7; 8 bases are shared with TRBD1. The ends lost 11 bases at V and 4 bases at J; junction bases unmatched: 7. Germline assignment: CDR1 MNHNS and CDR2 SASEGT. The CDR3 consists of 12 residues. This CDR3 is CASWDRSYEQYF. For the CDR3, the DNA is TGTGCCTCCTGGGACAGGAGTTACGAGCAGTACTTC.

The J gene is TRBJ2-4, the V gene TRBV5-1; D tentatively fits TRBD1 or TRBD2 (5 bases each). Germline V lookup: CDR1 SGHRS, CDR2 YFSETQ. V was cut by 4 bases and J by 6 bases, with 14 bases left in between. This CDR3 has 14 residues. The chain's CDR3 is CASSPGTDLNIQYF. DNA for the CDR3: TGCGCCAGCAGCCCGGGGACGGATCTAAACATTCAGTACTTC.

The chain couples TRBV20-1 to TRBJ2-5, with D unclear. CDR1 DFQATT and CDR2 SNEGSKA come from the germline V gene (reference sequence). Between the trimmed V and J ends, which lost 1 base and 5 bases, there was a span of 14 bases. This CDR3 comprises 14 residues. The CDR3 DNA reads as TGCAGTGCTAGAGGACTTTCTTACGGGGAGACCCAGTACTTC. This gives the protein CSARGLSYGETQYF.

The gene calls are TRBV5-1 and TRBJ1-2; D is unresolved. The V gene lost 0 bases and the J gene lost 8 bases, with 11 bases spanning the gap. The CDR3 extends over 13 amino acids. Germline CDR1 is SGHRS and CDR2 is YFSETQ. The CDR3 sequence is CASSLGLSRGYTF. The DNA for the CDR3 is TGCGCCAGCAGCTTGGGGCTGTCGAGGGGCTACACCTTC.

The table lists this clonotype with a few counts. V usage is TRBV29-1 and J usage is TRBJ1-3; weak D call: TRBD1 (5 bases). Trimming took 4 bases from V and 0 from J, leaving 10 bases between them. CDR3 length: 14 residues. Germline assignment: CDR1 SQVTM and CDR2 ANQGSEA. DNA of the CDR3: TGCAGCGTTGCCGGGGGTATCTCTGGAAACACCATATATTTT. Its protein product is CSVAGGISGNTIYF.

This clonotype was seen only a few times. This sequence joins TRBV7-3 and TRBJ2-1; TRBD1 aligns across 9 bases. This CDR3 has 15 amino acids. The V gene end was trimmed by 4 bases and the J gene end by 6 bases; junction bases not matched to a gene: 7. Germline assignment: CDR1 SGHTA and CDR2 FQGTGA. CDR3 loop: CASSSQRQGGNEQFF. The CDR3 DNA follows: TGTGCCAGCAGCTCTCAACGACAGGGGGGCAATGAGCAGTTCTTC.

J is TRBJ2-7 and V is TRBV5-1; weak D call: TRBD1 (6 bases). This CDR3 has 13 amino acids. V lost 0 bases and J lost 7, with 11 bases in between. From germline, CDR1 is SGHRS and CDR2 YFSETQ. Written as DNA, the CDR3 is TGCGCCAGCAGCTTGGAAGCAGGGACAGAGCAGTACTTC. Its translation is CASSLEAGTEQYF.